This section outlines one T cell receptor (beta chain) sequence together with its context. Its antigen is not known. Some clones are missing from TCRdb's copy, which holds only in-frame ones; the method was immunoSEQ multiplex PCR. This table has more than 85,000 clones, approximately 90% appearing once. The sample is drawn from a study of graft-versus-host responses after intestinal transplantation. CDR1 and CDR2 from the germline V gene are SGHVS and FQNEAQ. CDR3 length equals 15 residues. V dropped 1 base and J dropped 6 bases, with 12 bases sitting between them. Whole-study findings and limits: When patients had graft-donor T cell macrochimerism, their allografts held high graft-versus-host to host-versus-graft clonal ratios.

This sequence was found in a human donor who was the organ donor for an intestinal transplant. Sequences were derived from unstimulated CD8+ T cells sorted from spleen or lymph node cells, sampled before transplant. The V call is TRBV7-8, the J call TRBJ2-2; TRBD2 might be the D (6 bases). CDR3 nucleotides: TGTGCCAGCAGCTTAGATGGGTCTAGCGCCGGGGAGCTGTTTTTT. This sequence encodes CASSLDGSSAGELFF. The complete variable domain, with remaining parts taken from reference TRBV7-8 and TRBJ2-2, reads GAGVSQSPRYKVAKRGQDVALRCDPISGHVSLFWYQQALGQGPEFLTYFQNEAQLDKSGLPSDRFFAERPEGSVSTLKIQRTQQEDSAVYLCASSLDGSSAGELFFGEGSRLTVL.